The 12 T cell receptor beta chains given below trace back to one sample, sequenced in a study of shared clonotypes between healthy human individuals. TCRdb's table, derived via immunoSEQ multiplex PCR, lists solely in-frame clones and lacks some. In the table there are over a million clones, about 75% of which are singletons. The specimen was memory CD4+ T cells sorted from blood. The subset here: CD45RA-negative fraction. The receptors here all came from a man between 18 and 35 years old in good health.

This clone was seen a few times. The chain joins TRBV29-1 to TRBJ2-3; 9 positions match TRBD1. V dropped 6 bases and J dropped 2; count of bases not matched to a gene: 6. The CDR3 contains 14 residues. Germline V gene data show CDR1 as SQVTM and CDR2 as ANQGSEA. CDR3 DNA sequence: TGCAGCGTCGTCCGGGACAGGGACACAGATACGCAGTATTTT. Protein sequence: CSVVRDRDTDTQYF.

The chain has TRBV28 and TRBJ1-2; D is ambiguous. V was cut by 10 bases and J by 5 bases, with 11 bases left in between. This CDR3 spans 11 amino acids. Germline assignment: CDR1 MDHEN and CDR2 SYDVKM. CDR3 sequence reads: CATSGGYGYTF. The DNA for the CDR3 is TGTGCCACCAGCGGAGGGTATGGCTACACCTTC.

As to this clone: This same CDR3 is encoded by further DNA sequences in the sample. The CDR3 loop is CASSLGQMNTEAFF. As DNA, the CDR3 is TGCGCCAGCAGCCTCGGACAGATGAACACTGAAGCTTTCTTT. The gene calls are TRBV5-1 and TRBJ1-1; tentative D call: TRBD1 (6 bases). Trimming left V 4 bases short and J 0 bases short, with 10 bases between. Germline loops: CDR1 SGHRS, CDR2 YFSETQ. The CDR3 has 14 amino acids.

The chain combines TRBV6-6 with TRBJ1-2; possible D gene TRBD1, 6 bases. Between the trimmed V and J ends, which lost 6 bases and 5 bases, there was a span of 13 bases. Germline CDR1 MNHNY, CDR2 SVGAGI (reference sequence). The CDR3 is 13 amino acids. CDR3 in DNA: TGTGCCAGCAGCTCCGGGGGCTGGTATGGCTACACCTTC. Protein product: CASSSGGWYGYTF.

The gene calls are TRBV14 and TRBJ2-1, with TRBD2 matching over 14 bases. Germline V gene sequence: CDR1 SGHDN, CDR2 FVKESK. Unmatched junction bases numbered 5, after V lost 2 bases and J lost 8 bases. The CDR3 length is 16 residues. CDR3 residues: CASSQIATSGRDEQFF. For the CDR3, the DNA is TGTGCCAGCAGCCAAATCGCGACTAGCGGGAGGGATGAGCAGTTCTTC.

The chain joins TRBV19 to TRBJ2-1; 7 bases agree with TRBD2. This CDR3 is built from 13 residues. Germline V gene sequence: CDR1 LNHDA, CDR2 SQIVND (reference sequence). The trim removed 3 bases at V and 16 bases at J, leaving 12 bases unmatched. In DNA form, the CDR3 reads TGTGCCAGTAGTATGACCGTGGCGGGAGTAGGATTCTTC. Protein: CASSMTVAGVGFF.

The V and J genes are TRBV6-6 and TRBJ1-2; TRBD1 is a possible D gene (5 bases). From germline, CDR1 is MNHNY and CDR2 SVGAGI (reference sequence). The CDR3 totals 15 residues. The V end lost 2 bases, the J end lost 1 base, and 11 bases lay between the germline ends. Written as DNA, the CDR3 is TGTGCCAGCAGTTACGGGGGGGATTATAACTATGGCTACACCTTC. Translated: CASSYGGDYNYGYTF.

This rearrangement joins TRBV30 to TRBJ1-1; a possible D gene is TRBD1 (6 bases). The CDR3 sequence is 16 residues long. Looked up from germline, CDR1 is GTSNPN and CDR2 is SVGIG (reference sequence). V was pared by 3 bases and J by 0 bases, with 17 bases between. Written as DNA, the CDR3 is TGTGCCTGGAGACAAGGGGGGGCACAAATGAACACTGAAGCTTTCTTT. Translated: CAWRQGGAQMNTEAFF.

This clone has just one count. This chain links TRBV18 with TRBJ2-7; 10 nucleotides match TRBD1. Germline trimming cut 2 bases from V and 2 bases from J; bases unmatched to any gene: 3. CDR1 and CDR2 from the germline V gene are KGHSH and LQKENI. The CDR3 is 15 residues long. The CDR3 region has the DNA TGTGCCAGCTCACCAGGGGGGACAGGGGCCTACGAGCAGTACTTC. Residues: CASSPGGTGAYEQYF.

Concerning this clone: Other DNA variants within this sample encode the same CDR3. The chain employs TRBV19 and TRBJ1-1; no firm D call. Germline loops: CDR1 LNHDA, CDR2 SQIVND (reference sequence). This CDR3 comprises 11 residues. V was cut by 6 bases and J by 2 bases, with 4 bases left in between. This CDR3 is CASRGNTEAFF. The DNA of the CDR3 is TGTGCCAGTAGAGGAAACACTGAAGCTTTCTTT. Full variable domain (remainder filled in from reference TRBV19 and TRBJ1-1): DGGITQSPKYLFRKEGQNVTLSCEQNLNHDAMYWYRQDPGQGLRLIYYSQIVNDFQKGDIAEGYSVSREKKESFPLTVTSAQKNPTAFYLCASRGNTEAFFGQGTRLTVV.

V is TRBV28 and J is TRBJ1-6, with 8 bases matching TRBD1. Germline CDR1 MDHEN, CDR2 SYDVKM. Germline trimming cut 5 bases from V and 10 bases from J; bases unmatched to any gene: 10. CDR3 length: 15 amino acids. CDR3 sequence reads: CASSPRTGRGSPLHF. CDR3 DNA: TGTGCCAGCAGTCCACGGACAGGGAGGGGATCACCCCTCCACTTT.

There are a few counts of this clone. The chain employs TRBV28 and TRBJ1-4; D ambiguous. V shed 8 bases and J shed 4 bases, with 20 bases lying between them. CDR3 length: 16 residues. Germline loops: CDR1 MDHEN, CDR2 SYDVKM. The CDR3 DNA follows: TGTGCCAGCGGTCGCCTCAGTAAGGGCCTTAATGAAAAACTGTTTTTT. Its protein is CASGRLSKGLNEKLFF.